The TCR beta chain described here comes from a study of blood T cell repertoires in COVID-19. On the study more broadly: The samples span acute and convalescent COVID-19 from the United States, Italy and Spain. Nucleic acid was either cDNA or gDNA, and it came from T cells, B-cell-depleted T cells, or PBMCs.

Source study methods: Amplifying reference gene primers gave estimates of nucleated cell counts. Using immunoSEQ multiplex PCR, the repertoire was profiled, and TCRdb retains in-frame clones only, with some absent. V, J and clone size were drawn from that table, and D and trimming were deduced from the DNA. Among about 200,000 clones listed, 86% were seen once. Looked up from germline, CDR1 is MNHNY and CDR2 is SVGAGI (reference sequence). The CDR3 spans 16 residues. With 5 bases removed from V and 0 bases from J, the gap between germline ends came to 14 bases. The chain couples TRBV6-6 to TRBJ2-4; D is unresolved. Sequencing used peripheral blood. This clonotype was obtained from a woman in her forties or fifties with COVID-19, enrolled during active disease. The CDR3 region has the DNA TGTGCCAGCAGTCCGTACCTTTCACTAGCCAAAAACATTCAGTACTTC. It codes for CASSPYLSLAKNIQYF.